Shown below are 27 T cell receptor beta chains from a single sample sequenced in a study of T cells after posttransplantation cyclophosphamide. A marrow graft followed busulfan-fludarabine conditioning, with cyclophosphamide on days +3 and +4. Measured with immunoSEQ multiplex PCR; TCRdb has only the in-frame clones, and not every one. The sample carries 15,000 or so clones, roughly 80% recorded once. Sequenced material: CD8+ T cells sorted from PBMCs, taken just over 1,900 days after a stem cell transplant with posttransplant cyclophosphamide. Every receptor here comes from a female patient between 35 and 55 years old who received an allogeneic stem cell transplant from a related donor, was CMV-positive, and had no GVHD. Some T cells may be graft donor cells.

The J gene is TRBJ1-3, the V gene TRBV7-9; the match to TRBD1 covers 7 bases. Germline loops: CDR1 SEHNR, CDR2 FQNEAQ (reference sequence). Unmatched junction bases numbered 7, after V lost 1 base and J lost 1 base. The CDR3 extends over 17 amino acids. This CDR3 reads CASSLGRRGRSGNTIYF. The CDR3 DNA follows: TGTGCCAGCAGCTTAGGGCGGAGGGGGCGTTCTGGAAACACCATATATTTT.

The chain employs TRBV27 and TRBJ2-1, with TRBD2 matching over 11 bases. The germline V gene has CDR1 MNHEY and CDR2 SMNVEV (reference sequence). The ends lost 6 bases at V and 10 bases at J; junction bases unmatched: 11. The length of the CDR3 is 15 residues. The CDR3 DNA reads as TGTGCCAGCAGCCCAACTAGCGGGGGCCGCAACGAGCAGTTCTTC. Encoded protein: CASSPTSGGRNEQFF.

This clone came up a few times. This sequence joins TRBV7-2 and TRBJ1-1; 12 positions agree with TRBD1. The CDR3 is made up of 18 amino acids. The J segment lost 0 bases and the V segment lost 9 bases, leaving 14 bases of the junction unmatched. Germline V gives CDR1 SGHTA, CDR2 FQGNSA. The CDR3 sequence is CASRTMGTGGLLNTEAFF. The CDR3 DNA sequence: TGTGCCAGTAGAACCATGGGGACAGGGGGCCTTCTGAACACTGAAGCTTTCTTT. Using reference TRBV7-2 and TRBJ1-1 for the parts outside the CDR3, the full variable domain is GAGVSQSPSNKVTEKGKDVELRCDPISGHTALYWYRQSLGQGLEFLIYFQGNSAPDKSGLPSDRFSAERTGGSVSTLTIQRTQQEDSAVYLCASRTMGTGGLLNTEAFFGQGTRLTVV.

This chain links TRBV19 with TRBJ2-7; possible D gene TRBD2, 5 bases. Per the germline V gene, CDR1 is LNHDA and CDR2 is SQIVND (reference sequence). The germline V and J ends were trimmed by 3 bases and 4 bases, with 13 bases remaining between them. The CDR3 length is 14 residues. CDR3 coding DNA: TGTGCCAGTAGTATGAGGGCTTGGGGATACGAGCAGTACTTC. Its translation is CASSMRAWGYEQYF.

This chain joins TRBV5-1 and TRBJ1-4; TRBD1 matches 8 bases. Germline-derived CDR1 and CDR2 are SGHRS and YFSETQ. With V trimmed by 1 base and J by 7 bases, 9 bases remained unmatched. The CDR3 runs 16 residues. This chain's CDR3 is CASSLSQGAPVEKLFF. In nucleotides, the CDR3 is TGCGCCAGCAGCTTGTCCCAGGGGGCGCCTGTTGAAAAACTGTTTTTT.

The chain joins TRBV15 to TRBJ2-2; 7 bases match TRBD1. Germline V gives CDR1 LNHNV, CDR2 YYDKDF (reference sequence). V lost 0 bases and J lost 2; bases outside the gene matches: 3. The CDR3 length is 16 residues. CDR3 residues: CATSREQGVNTGELFF. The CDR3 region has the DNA TGTGCCACCAGCAGAGAGCAGGGGGTAAACACCGGGGAGCTGTTTTTT.

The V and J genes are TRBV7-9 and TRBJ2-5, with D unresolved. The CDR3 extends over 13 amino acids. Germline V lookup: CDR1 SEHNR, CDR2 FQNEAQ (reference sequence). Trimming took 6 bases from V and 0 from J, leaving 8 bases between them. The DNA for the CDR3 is TGTGCCAGCAGTTCTGAGAACCAAGAGACCCAGTACTTC. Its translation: CASSSENQETQYF.

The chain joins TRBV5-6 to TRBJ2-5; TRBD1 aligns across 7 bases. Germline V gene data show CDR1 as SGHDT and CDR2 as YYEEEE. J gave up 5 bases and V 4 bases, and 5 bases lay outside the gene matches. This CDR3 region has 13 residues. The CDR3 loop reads CASSARGLETQYF. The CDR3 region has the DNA TGTGCCAGCAGCGCCAGGGGGTTGGAGACCCAGTACTTC. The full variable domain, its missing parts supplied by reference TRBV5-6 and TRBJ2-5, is DAGVTQSPTHLIKTRGQQVTLRCSPKSGHDTVSWYQQALGQGPQFIFQYYEEEERQRGNFPDRFSGHQFPNYSSELNVNALLLGDSALYLCASSARGLETQYFGPGTRLLVL.

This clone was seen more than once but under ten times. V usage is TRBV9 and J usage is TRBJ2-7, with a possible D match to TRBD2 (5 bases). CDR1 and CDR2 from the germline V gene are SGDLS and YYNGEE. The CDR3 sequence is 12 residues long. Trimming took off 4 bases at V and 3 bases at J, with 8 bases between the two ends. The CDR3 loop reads CASSPRGYEQYF. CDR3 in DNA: TGTGCCAGCAGCCCCCGGGGCTACGAGCAGTACTTC.

The CDR3 region is CASQHHWDRGYEQYF. CDR3 DNA sequence: TGTGCCAGCCAACACCATTGGGACAGGGGGTACGAGCAGTACTTC. This rearrangement joins TRBV18 to TRBJ2-7, with 11 nucleotides matching TRBD1. The trim removed 8 bases at V and 4 bases at J, leaving 10 bases unmatched. The CDR3 runs to 15 residues. CDR1 and CDR2 (germline): KGHSH, LQKENI.

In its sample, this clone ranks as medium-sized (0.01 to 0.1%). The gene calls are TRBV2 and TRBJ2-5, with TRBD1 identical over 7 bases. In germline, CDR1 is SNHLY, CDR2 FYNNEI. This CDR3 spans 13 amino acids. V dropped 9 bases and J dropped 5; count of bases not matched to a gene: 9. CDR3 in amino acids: CARRDRERETQYF. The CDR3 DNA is TGTGCCAGGCGCGACAGGGAAAGGGAGACCCAGTACTTC.

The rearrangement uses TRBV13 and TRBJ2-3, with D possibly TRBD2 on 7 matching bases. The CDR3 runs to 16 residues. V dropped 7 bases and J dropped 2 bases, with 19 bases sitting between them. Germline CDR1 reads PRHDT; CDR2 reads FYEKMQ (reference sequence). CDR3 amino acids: CASTSWGGRATDTQYF. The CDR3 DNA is TGTGCCAGCACCTCGTGGGGGGGCAGGGCCACAGATACGCAGTATTTT.

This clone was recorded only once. The CDR3 region is CASSQELAGGGSYEQYF. The CDR3 DNA follows: TGTGCCAGCAGCCAAGAACTAGCGGGGGGGGGTTCCTACGAGCAGTACTTC. The chain combines TRBV4-2 with TRBJ2-7; 13 positions agree with TRBD2. CDR3 length: 17 residues. The J segment lost 1 base and the V segment lost 0 bases, leaving 3 bases of the junction unmatched. CDR1 is LGHNA and CDR2 is YNFKEQ in the germline V gene.

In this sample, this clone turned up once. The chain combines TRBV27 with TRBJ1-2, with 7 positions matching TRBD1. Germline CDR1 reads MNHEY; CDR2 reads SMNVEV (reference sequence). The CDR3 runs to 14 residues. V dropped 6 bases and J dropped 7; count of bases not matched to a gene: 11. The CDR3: CASSQGQSSFGYTF. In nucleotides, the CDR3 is TGTGCCAGCAGCCAGGGACAGTCTTCTTTTGGCTACACCTTC.

This CDR3 reads CASSPPDLGNTEAFF. As DNA, the CDR3 is TGTGCCAGCAGCCCGCCAGACTTGGGGAACACTGAAGCTTTCTTT. V and J are TRBV7-9 and TRBJ1-1; D remains ambiguous. The germline gives CDR1 SEHNR, CDR2 FQNEAQ (reference sequence). V was pared by 5 bases and J by 1 base, with 14 bases between. This CDR3 contains 15 residues.

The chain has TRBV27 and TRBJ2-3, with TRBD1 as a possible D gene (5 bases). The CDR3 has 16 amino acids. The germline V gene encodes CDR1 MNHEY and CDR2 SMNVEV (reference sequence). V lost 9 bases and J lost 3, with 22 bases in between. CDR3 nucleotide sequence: TGTGCCAGTTCGATTGGGGCAGGGCGTTTTACAGATACGCAGTATTTT. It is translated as CASSIGAGRFTDTQYF.

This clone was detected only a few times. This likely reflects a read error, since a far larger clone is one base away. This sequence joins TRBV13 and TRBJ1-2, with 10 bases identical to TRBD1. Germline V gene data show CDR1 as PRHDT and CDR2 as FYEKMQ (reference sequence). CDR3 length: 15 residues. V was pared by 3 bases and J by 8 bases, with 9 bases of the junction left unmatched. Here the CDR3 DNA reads TGTGCCAGCAGCTTGGGGGACGACAGGGGGCAAGGCTACACCTTC. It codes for CASSLGDDRGQGYTF.

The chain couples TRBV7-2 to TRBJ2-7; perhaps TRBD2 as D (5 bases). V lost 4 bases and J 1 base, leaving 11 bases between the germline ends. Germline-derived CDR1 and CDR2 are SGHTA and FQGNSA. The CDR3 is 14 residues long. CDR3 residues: CASSSGVTSYEQYF. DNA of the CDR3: TGTGCCAGCAGCTCCGGGGTAACATCCTACGAGCAGTACTTC. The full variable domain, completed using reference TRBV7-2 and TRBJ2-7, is GAGVSQSPSNKVTEKGKDVELRCDPISGHTALYWYRQSLGQGLEFLIYFQGNSAPDKSGLPSDRFSAERTGGSVSTLTIQRTQQEDSAVYLCASSSGVTSYEQYFGPGTRLTVT.

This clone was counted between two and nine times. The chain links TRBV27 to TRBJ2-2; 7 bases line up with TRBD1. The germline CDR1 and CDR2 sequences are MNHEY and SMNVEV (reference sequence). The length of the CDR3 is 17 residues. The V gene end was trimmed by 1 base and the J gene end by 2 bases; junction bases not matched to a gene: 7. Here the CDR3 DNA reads TGTGCCAGCAGTTTATACCCCGGGACAGCTAACACCGGGGAGCTGTTTTTT. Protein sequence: CASSLYPGTANTGELFF.

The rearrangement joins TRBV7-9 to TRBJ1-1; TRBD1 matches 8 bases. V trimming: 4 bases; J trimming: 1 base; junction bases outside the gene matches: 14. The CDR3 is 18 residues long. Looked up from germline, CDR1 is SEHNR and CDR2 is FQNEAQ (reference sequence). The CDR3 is CASSSLPRDRRTNTEAFF. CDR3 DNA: TGTGCCAGCAGCTCCCTTCCCCGGGACAGGCGAACGAACACTGAAGCTTTCTTT. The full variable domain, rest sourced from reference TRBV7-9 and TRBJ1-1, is DTGVSQNPRHKITKRGQNVTFRCDPISEHNRLYWYRQTLGQGPEFLTYFQNEAQLEKSRLLSDRFSAERPKGSFSTLEIQRTEQGDSAMYLCASSSLPRDRRTNTEAFFGQGTRLTVV.

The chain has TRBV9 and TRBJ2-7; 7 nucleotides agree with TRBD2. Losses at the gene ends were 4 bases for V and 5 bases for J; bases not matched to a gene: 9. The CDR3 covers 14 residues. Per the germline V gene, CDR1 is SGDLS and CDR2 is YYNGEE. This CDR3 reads CASSPLRGVDEQYF. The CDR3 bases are TGTGCCAGCAGCCCTCTCCGGGGGGTCGACGAGCAGTACTTC.

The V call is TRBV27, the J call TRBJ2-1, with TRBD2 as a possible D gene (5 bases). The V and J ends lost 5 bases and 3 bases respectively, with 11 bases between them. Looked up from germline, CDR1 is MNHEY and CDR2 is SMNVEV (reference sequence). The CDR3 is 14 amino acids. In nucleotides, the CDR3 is TGTGCCAGCAGTCAGCCCCGGGACTACAATGAGCAGTTCTTC. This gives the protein CASSQPRDYNEQFF.

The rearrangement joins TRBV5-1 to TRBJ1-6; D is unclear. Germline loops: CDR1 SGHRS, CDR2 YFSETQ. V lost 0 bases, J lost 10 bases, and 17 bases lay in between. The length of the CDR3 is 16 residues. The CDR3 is CASSLVGEGIGSPLHF. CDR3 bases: TGCGCCAGCAGCTTGGTCGGGGAAGGAATCGGGTCACCCCTCCACTTT.

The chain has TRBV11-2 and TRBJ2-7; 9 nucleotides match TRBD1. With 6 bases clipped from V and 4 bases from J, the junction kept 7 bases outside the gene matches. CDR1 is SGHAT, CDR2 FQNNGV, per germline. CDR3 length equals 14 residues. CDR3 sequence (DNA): TGTGCCAGCAGTGCCACGGACAGGGGATACGAGCAGTACTTC. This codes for CASSATDRGYEQYF.

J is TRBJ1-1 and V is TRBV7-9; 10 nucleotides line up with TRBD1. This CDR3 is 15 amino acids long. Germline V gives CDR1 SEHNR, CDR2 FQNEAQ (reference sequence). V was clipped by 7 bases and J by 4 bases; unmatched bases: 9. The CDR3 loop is CASKGQGGDVTEAFF. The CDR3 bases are TGTGCCAGCAAAGGACAGGGGGGGGATGTCACTGAAGCTTTCTTT.

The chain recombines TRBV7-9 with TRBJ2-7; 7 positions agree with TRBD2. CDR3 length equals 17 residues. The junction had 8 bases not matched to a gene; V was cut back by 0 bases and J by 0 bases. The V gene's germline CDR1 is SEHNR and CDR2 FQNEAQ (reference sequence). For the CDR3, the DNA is TGTGCCAGCAGCTTAGCGCTCAAACGGGGGGTCTCCTACGAGCAGTACTTC. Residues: CASSLALKRGVSYEQYF.

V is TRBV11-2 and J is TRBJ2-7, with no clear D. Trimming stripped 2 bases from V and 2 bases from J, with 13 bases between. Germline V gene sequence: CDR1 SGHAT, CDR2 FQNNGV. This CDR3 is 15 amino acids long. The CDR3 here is CASSLSSGKPYEQYF. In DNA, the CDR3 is TGTGCCAGCAGCTTAAGCTCAGGCAAACCCTACGAGCAGTACTTC.